The T cell receptor (beta chain) described here comes from a study of siplizumab effects on memory and regulatory T cells. General study findings and limits: Whether the proliferating Tregs (from siplizumab cultures) were suppressive was not confirmed. Naive T cells seemed more diverse than memory cells and seemed major alloresponse contributors. Unstimulated subsets were the mapping target of only a minor fraction of alloreactive clones.

The assay was immunoSEQ multiplex PCR, and TCRdb's table has in-frame clones only and misses some. In the table there are over 85,000 clones, about 93% of which are singletons. On this clone: Its matching antigen is unknown.

The CDR3 consists of 12 residues. Germline V gene data show CDR1 as SGHNT and CDR2 as YENEEA. With 11 bases clipped from V and 6 bases from J, the junction kept 7 bases outside the gene matches. This receptor was obtained from a human donor in good health. The sample comprised CD4+ T cells sorted from blood. The rearrangement joins TRBV11-3 to TRBJ2-1; 7 bases fit TRBD2. CDR3 loop: CASKRDGNEQFF. The CDR3 DNA follows: TGTGCCTCAAAGCGGGATGGCAATGAGCAGTTCTTC.